These 5 T cell receptor beta chains originate from one sample sequenced in a study of blood T cell repertoires in COVID-19. Measured with immunoSEQ multiplex PCR; TCRdb has only the in-frame clones, and not every one. The data contain about 250,000 clones, about 86% of them singletons. Sequencing was done on a sample of peripheral blood. These receptors were obtained from a man older than 75 with acute or convalescent COVID-19.

The chain links TRBV5-1 to TRBJ1-4; perhaps TRBD1 as D (5 bases). Germline loops: CDR1 SGHRS, CDR2 YFSETQ. The V end was cut by 1 base, the J end by 10 bases, with 20 bases between. The CDR3 extends over 16 amino acids. The CDR3 DNA reads TGCGCCAGCAGCTTGCAGGGCGCAGGAAGTATGGGAAAACTGTTTTTT. It specifies CASSLQGAGSMGKLFF.

The chain links TRBV7-2 to TRBJ2-5; 7 nucleotides align to TRBD1. The trim removed 5 bases at V and 4 bases at J, leaving 4 bases unmatched. This CDR3 has 13 residues. Germline V CDR1 and CDR2: SGHTA, FQGNSA. The CDR3 nucleotides are TGTGCCAGCAGCGCACAGGGGAGAGAGACCCAGTACTTC. Its translation is CASSAQGRETQYF.

This sequence joins TRBV29-1 and TRBJ2-1; no clear D. Germline loops: CDR1 SQVTM, CDR2 ANQGSEA. V lost 4 bases, J lost 6 bases, and 7 bases lay in between. This CDR3 has 11 residues. The DNA of the CDR3 is TGCAGCGTTGTTGCGGTCAATGAGCAGTTCTTC. Translating it yields CSVVAVNEQFF.

The chain recombines TRBV6-5 with TRBJ1-6; maybe TRBD1 (5 bases). This CDR3 is 15 amino acids long. The V end was cut by 10 bases, the J end by 5 bases, with 18 bases between. Per the germline V gene, CDR1 is MNHEY and CDR2 is SVGAGI. As DNA, the CDR3 is TGTGCCACCGGGGGAAGGCTGGATCATAATTCACCCCTCCACTTT. Amino acids: CATGGRLDHNSPLHF.

The chain combines TRBV6-2 or TRBV6-3 with TRBJ2-7; no definite D call. Germline V CDR1 and CDR2: MNHEY, SVGEGT. The CDR3 contains 12 residues. V lost 6 bases and J 4 bases, leaving 10 bases between the germline ends. The CDR3 bases are TGTGCCAGCAGCTCCGTCGGTTACGAGCAGTACTTC. It encodes CASSSVGYEQYF.